The clone carrying this T cell receptor (beta chain) was seen repeatedly, ten times or more. There were TCR beta CDR3 regions amplified from RNA transcripts. The HTBI primer set was used in a first-round RT-PCR of the TCR CDR3. TCRdb ran MiXCR on the multiplex PCR reads and lists one entry per CDR3 protein. The sample records a few hundred thousand distinct CDR3 sequences, more than 15% being singletons. This specimen comes from a study of T cells in Graves' hyperthyroidism and ophthalmopathy. The CDR3 length is 13 residues. V dropped 0 bases and J dropped 2 bases, with 5 bases sitting between them. From germline, CDR1 is MGHRA and CDR2 YSYEKL. Exclusion followed for patients with uncontrolled infection, other autoimmune disease, pregnancy or lactation.

The rearrangement links TRBV4-1 to TRBJ2-7; unclear D gene. The sequencing input was blood. This receptor was taken from a woman aged 25 to 39 with Graves' ophthalmopathy. CDR3 loop: CASSQEATYEQYF. CDR3 DNA: TGCGCCAGCAGCCAAGAAGCTACCTACGAGCAGTACTTC.